This entry lists 3 T cell receptor beta chains sequenced from one sample in a study of blood T cell repertoires in COVID-19. Produced via immunoSEQ multiplex PCR; TCRdb's table is partial and in-frame only. Altogether about 70,000 clones are present, more than 65% being singletons, with the ten largest covering roughly 0.83%. Material: peripheral blood. Receptor source: a woman aged 70-85 years with acute or convalescent COVID-19.

This chain uses TRBV6-6 with TRBJ1-3; TRBD1 matches 7 bases. CDR3 length equals 16 residues. Germline CDR1 and CDR2: MNHNY and SVGAGI (reference sequence). V shed 6 bases and J 0 bases; nucleotides not matched to a gene: 8. CDR3 loop: CASRDNRGLSGNTIYF. The CDR3 DNA reads TGTGCCAGCAGGGATAACAGGGGACTCTCTGGAAACACCATATATTTT.

This clone was observed a few times. The chain links TRBV30 to TRBJ1-5, with 7 bases matching TRBD1. This CDR3 spans 14 amino acids. Per the germline V gene, CDR1 is GTSNPN and CDR2 is SVGIG (reference sequence). V lost 4 bases to trimming and J lost 3 bases; unmatched junction nucleotides: 6. The CDR3 region is CAWTEGQFNQPQHF. The CDR3 DNA reads TGTGCCTGGACCGAGGGACAGTTCAATCAGCCCCAGCATTTT.

In its sample, this clone was seen a few times. The rearrangement joins TRBV27 to TRBJ1-5, with 7 positions matching TRBD1. The germline CDR1 and CDR2 sequences are MNHEY and SMNVEV (reference sequence). Germline trimming cut 4 bases from V and 0 bases from J; bases unmatched to any gene: 9. The CDR3 covers 17 residues. CDR3 sequence reads: CASSSYGRQGSNQPQHF. The CDR3 region has the DNA TGTGCCAGCAGTTCTTACGGGAGACAGGGTAGCAATCAGCCCCAGCATTTT.